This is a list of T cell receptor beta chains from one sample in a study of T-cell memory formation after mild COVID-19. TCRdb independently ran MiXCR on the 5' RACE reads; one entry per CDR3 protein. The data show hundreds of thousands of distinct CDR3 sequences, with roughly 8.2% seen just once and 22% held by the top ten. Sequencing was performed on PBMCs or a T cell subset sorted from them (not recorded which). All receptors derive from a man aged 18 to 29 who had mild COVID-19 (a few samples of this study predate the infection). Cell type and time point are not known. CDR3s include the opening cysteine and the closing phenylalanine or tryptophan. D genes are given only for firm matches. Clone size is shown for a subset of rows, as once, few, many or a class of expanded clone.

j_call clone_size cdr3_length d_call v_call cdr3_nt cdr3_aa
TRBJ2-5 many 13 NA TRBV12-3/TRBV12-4 TGTGCCAGCGGGGGGCAGGAGATATGGACCCAGTACTTC CASGGQEIWTQYF
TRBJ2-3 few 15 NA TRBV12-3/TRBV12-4 TGTGCCAGCAGTTACGGACAGCAAAGCACAGATACGCAGTATTTT CASSYGQQSTDTQYF
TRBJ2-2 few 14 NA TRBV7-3 TGTGCCAGCAGAAACACCTGGGGTGCCGGGGAGCTGTTTTTT CASRNTWGAGELFF
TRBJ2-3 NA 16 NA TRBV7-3 TGTGCCAGCAGCTTATTGGGCATCGGCGGCACAGATACGCAGTATTTT CASSLLGIGGTDTQYF
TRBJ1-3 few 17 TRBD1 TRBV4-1 TGCGCCAGCAGCCAAAATTACAGGGGGCTGGGCGTGGACACCATATATTTT CASSQNYRGLGVDTIYF
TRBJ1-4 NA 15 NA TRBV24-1 TGTGCCACCAGTGACAGGGGTGCAACTAATGAAAAACTGTTTTTT CATSDRGATNEKLFF
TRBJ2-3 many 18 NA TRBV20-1 TGCAGTGCTTGGGGAACGGGACGGCGGGGATATCCCACAGATACGCAGTATTTT CSAWGTGRRGYPTDTQYF
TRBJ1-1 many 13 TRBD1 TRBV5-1 TGCGCCAGCAGCTGGACAGGGGGCACTGAAGCTTTCTTT CASSWTGGTEAFF
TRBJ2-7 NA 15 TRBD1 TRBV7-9 TGTGCCAGCAGCCCCCGGGACAGGGGATTCTACGAGCAGTACTTC CASSPRDRGFYEQYF
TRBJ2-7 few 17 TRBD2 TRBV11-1 TGTGCCAGCAGCTTAGCGGGGGGACTAGCGGGGATCTACGAGCAGTACTTC CASSLAGGLAGIYEQYF
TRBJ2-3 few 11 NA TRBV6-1 TGTGCCAGCAGTGGACGAGATACGCAGTATTTT CASSGRDTQYF
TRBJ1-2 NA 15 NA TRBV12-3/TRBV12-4 TGTGCCAGCAGTTTAGCTGGGGGGAGGGCCTATGGCTACACCTTC CASSLAGGRAYGYTF
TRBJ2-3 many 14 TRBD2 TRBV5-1 TGCGCCAGCAGCCCGGGACTAGTCACAGATACGCAGTATTTT CASSPGLVTDTQYF
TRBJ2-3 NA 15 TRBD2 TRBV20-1 TGCAGTGCTCCCATGCTAGCGGTGAGCACAGATACGCAGTATTTT CSAPMLAVSTDTQYF
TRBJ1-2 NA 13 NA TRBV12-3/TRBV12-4 TGTGCCAGCAGTTTTCAGCCTAGTCAAGGCTACACCTTC CASSFQPSQGYTF
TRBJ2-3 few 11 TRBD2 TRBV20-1 TGCAGTGGGGGGGGAACAGATACGCAGTATTTT CSGGGTDTQYF
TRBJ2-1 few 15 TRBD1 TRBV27 TGTGCCAGCAGCCAGGACAGGGGTTCCTACAATGAGCAGTTCTTC CASSQDRGSYNEQFF
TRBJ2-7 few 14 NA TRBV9 TGTGCCAGCAGCGTAGGACTCAGCTCCTACGAGCAGTACTTC CASSVGLSSYEQYF
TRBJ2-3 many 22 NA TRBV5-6 TGTGCCAGCAGCTCCCCCAGGGGACAGGGGACCCTACTAGCGGGGGTCACAGATACGCAGTATTTT CASSSPRGQGTLLAGVTDTQYF
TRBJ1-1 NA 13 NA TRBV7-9 TGTGCCAGCAGCTCAGGGCCTCTACCTGAAGCTTTCTTT CASSSGPLPEAFF
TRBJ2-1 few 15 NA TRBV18 TGTGCCAGCTCACCCCAGGGAGCGAATTACAATGAGCAGTTCTTC CASSPQGANYNEQFF
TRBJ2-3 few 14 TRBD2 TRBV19 TGTGCCAGTAGTCAGCGGGGGGGCCGAGATACGCAGTATTTT CASSQRGGRDTQYF
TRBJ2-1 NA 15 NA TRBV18 TGTGCCAGCTCACCACCGAAGGTCCTCGGCAATGAGCAGTTCTTC CASSPPKVLGNEQFF
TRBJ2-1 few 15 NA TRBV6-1 TGTGCCAGCAGTGAGACGGGACTGTCCTACAATGAGCAGTTCTTC CASSETGLSYNEQFF
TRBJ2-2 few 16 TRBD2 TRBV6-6 TGTGCCAGCAGCCCGGGACTAGCGGGGTTCACCGGGGAGCTGTTTTTT CASSPGLAGFTGELFF
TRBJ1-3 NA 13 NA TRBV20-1 TGCAGTGCTAAGACGGAAGGTGGAAACACCATATATTTT CSAKTEGGNTIYF
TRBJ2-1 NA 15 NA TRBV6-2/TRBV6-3 TGTGCCAGCACTCCTCTAGGGGGTTGGTACAATGAGCAGTTCTTC CASTPLGGWYNEQFF
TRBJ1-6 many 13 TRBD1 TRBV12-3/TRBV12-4 TGTGCCAGCAGTGTAACAGGGGAATCACCCCTCCACTTT CASSVTGESPLHF
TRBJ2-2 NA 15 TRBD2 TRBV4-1 TGCGCCAGCAGCCAAAGGTCGGGGGGCACCGGGGAGCTGTTTTTT CASSQRSGGTGELFF
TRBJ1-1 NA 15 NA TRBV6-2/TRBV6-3 TGTGCCAGCAGTTACTCTTTGAGGTCCCGCACTGAAGCTTTCTTT CASSYSLRSRTEAFF
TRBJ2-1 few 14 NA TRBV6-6 TGTGCCAGCAGTTTAGGTAGGGGAAACAATGAGCAGTTCTTC CASSLGRGNNEQFF
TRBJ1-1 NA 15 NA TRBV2 TGTGCCAGCGAGGCCCTTCTTACAGAGGACACTGAAGCTTTCTTT CASEALLTEDTEAFF
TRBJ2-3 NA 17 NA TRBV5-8 TGTGCCAGCTGCGAGGACCGGGTTTTCGAGAGCACAGATACGCAGTATTTT CASCEDRVFESTDTQYF
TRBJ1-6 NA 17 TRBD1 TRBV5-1 TGCGCCAGCAGCTTAGAACAGGGGGCTTCCTATAATTCACCCCTCCACTTT CASSLEQGASYNSPLHF
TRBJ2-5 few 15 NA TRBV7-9 TGTGCCAGCAGCTTGTCCGAGGCAACTCAAGAGACCCAGTACTTC CASSLSEATQETQYF
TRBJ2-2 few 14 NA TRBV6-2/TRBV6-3 TGTGCCAGCCAACCGCGACAGAACACCGGGGAGCTGTTTTTT CASQPRQNTGELFF
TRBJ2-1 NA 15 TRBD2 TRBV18 TGTGCCAGCTCACGGGTAGCGGGACCCTACAATGAGCAGTTCTTC CASSRVAGPYNEQFF
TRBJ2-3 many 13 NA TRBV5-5 TGTGCCAGCAGCTTGTGGGGTACAGATACGCAGTATTTT CASSLWGTDTQYF
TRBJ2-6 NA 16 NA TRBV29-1 TGCAGCGTTGAAGGCGACAGTCCCTCTGGGGCCAACGTCCTGACTTTC CSVEGDSPSGANVLTF
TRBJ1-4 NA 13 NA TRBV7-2 TGTGCCAGCAGCCGGGGCGGGTTTGAAAAACTGTTTTTT CASSRGGFEKLFF
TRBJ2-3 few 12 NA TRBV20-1 TGCAGTACCCAGGGGGGGACAGATACGCAGTATTTT CSTQGGTDTQYF
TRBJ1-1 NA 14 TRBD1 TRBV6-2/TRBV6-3 TGTGCCAGCAGTCCGACAGGGGCGAACACTGAAGCTTTCTTT CASSPTGANTEAFF
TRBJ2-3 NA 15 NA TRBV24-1 TGTGCCACCAGTGATGGCGGGACAGGCACAGATACGCAGTATTTT CATSDGGTGTDTQYF
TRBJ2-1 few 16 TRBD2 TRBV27 TGTGCCAGCAGTTTATCGTGGGGACTAGCGGGGCTTGAGCAGTTCTTC CASSLSWGLAGLEQFF
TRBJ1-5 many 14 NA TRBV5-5 TGTGCCAGCAGCTTGGTCGGGGGGGATCAGCCCCAGCATTTT CASSLVGGDQPQHF
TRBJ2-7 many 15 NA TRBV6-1 TGTGCCAGCAGTGAAAGGGGGGGCCGGGGATACGAGCAGTACTTC CASSERGGRGYEQYF
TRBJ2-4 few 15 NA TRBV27 TGTGCCAGCAGTTTATTCAGGGGAAACAAAAACATTCAGTACTTC CASSLFRGNKNIQYF
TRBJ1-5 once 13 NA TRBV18 TGTGCCAGCTCACCTATAGGTGATCAGCCCCAGCATTTT CASSPIGDQPQHF
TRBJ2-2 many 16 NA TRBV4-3 TGCGCCAGCAGCCAATCACCCCGGGGGAACACCGGGGAGCTGTTTTTT CASSQSPRGNTGELFF
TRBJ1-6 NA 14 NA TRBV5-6 TGTGCCAGCAGTTACCGGGACGGGAATTCACCCCTCCACTTT CASSYRDGNSPLHF
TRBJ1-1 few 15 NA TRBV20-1 TGCAGTGCTAGAGATCCGGGACGGCCGAACACTGAAGCTTTCTTT CSARDPGRPNTEAFF